The TCR beta chain described here comes from a study of blood T cell repertoires in COVID-19 (dated by TCRdb to the early 2020s). Background on the whole study: Samples from collaborators originated in the United States, Italy and Spain and spanned both the acute and convalescent phases of COVID-19. The prospective study material was composed of cDNA or gDNA derived from T cells, B-cell-depleted T cells, or PBMCs. The dataset comprised deeply sampled blood TCRbeta repertoires from subjects exposed to, actively infected with, or recovered from COVID-19. A freely available public database, intended as a resource for researchers studying the immune response to SARS-CoV-2, is where the repertoires were released. The samples were drawn from two sources: the first 160 participants of the ongoing ImmuneRACE study, and fewer than 1,500 subjects contributed by 6 global collaborators. Sample metadata almost always included a de-identified subject ID, COVID-19 status, age in years and sex. Where available, HLA class I and class II types were taken from metadata supplied by the sample provider and were not determined by assay-based typing.

Details on this clone: No antigen is known for it. The input lacks base qualities; no much larger clone sits a single base away.

Points the paper makes about the study in general: The amount of clinical and demographic metadata varied by source and participant and was provided uncurated.

One collaborating source in Seattle enrolled patients during active infection and followed them longitudinally through the course of disease. Collaborating institutions collected whole blood in K2EDTA tubes following their own protocols. Collaborator samples were shipped for TCRbeta analysis as frozen whole blood, isolated PBMCs, or DNA extracted from either sample type. TCRbeta CDR3 regions were amplified from genomic DNA by means of the immunoSEQ Assay, a bias-controlled multiplex PCR. Regarding the original processing steps: Nucleated cell counts per sample were estimated from amplification of reference gene primers within the assay. To quantify the absolute abundance of each unique TCRbeta CDR3 rearrangement, sequence reads were collapsed and filtered. For each sample, productive Simpson clonality was calculated as the square root of Simpson's diversity index over productive rearrangements. TCRdb stores this immuneACCESS table with in-frame sequences only. Part of the clones is absent; in the studies checked, under half of the shortfall reflects unresolved V genes, and no reason is known for the rest. V, J and clone size are taken as reported in that table, and D and trimming were inferred from the DNA itself. The sample table records roughly 99,000 clones; 70% to 90% of these occur just once. About 2% of the sample is in the top ten clones.

Inclusive of the bounding cysteine and phenylalanine, the CDR3 is 13 residues long. The only DNA kept is the CDR3, 39 bases in frame from the first base. Relative to germline, V is 3 bases shorter and J is 8 bases shorter, with 12 bases between their ends. The germline V gene supplies CDR1 KGHDR and CDR2 SFDVKD. The clonotype was recovered from a man aged 50-59 years with COVID-19, enrolled during active disease. The source material was peripheral blood. This chain joins TRBV24-1 to TRBJ1-1; the D gene is possibly TRBD1, with 5 bases matching. The sequenced DNA: TGTGCCACCAGTGATCCGCGTTGGGGCGAAGCTTTCTTT. Its translation is CATSDPRWGEAFF.